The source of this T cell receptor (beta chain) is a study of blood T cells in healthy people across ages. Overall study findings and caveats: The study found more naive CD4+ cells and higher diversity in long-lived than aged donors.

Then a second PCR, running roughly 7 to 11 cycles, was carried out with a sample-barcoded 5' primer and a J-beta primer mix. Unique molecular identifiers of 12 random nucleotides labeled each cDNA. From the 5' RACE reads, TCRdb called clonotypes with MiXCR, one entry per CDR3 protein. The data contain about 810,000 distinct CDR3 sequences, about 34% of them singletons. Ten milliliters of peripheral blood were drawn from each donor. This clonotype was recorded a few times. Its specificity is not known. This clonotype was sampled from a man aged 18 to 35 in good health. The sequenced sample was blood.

The CDR3: CASSLQASGYNEQFF. CDR3 sequence (DNA): TGTGCCAGCAGCTTGCAGGCTAGCGGGTACAATGAGCAGTTCTTC. The chain couples TRBV5-6 to TRBJ2-1; the match to TRBD2 covers 8 bases. The length of the CDR3 is 15 residues. The V gene end was trimmed by 1 base and the J gene end by 4 bases; junction bases not matched to a gene: 4. The germline CDR1 and CDR2 sequences are SGHDT and YYEEEE.